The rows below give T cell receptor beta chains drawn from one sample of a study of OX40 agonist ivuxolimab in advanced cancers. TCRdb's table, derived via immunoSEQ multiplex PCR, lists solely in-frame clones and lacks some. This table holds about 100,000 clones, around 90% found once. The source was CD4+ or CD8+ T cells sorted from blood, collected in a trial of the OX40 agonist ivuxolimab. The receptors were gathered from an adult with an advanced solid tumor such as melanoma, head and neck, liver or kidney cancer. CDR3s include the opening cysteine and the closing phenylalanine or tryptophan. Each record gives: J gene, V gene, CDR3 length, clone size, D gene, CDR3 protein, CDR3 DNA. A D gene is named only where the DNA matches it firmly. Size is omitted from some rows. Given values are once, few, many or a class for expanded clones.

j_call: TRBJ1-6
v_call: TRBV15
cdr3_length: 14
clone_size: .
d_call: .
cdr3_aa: CATSPGRDNSPLHF
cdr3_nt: TGTGCCACCAGCCCCGGGAGGGATAATTCACCCCTCCACTTT

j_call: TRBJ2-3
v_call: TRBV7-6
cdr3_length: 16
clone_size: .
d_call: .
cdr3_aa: CASSLGPSIGTDTQYF
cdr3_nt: TGTGCCAGCAGCTTAGGGCCTAGTATAGGCACAGATACGCAGTATTTT

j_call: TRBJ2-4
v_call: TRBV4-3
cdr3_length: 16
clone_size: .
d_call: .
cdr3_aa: CASSSPGLGAKNIQYF
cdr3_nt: TGCGCCAGCAGCTCGCCGGGCCTAGGGGCCAAAAACATTCAGTACTTC

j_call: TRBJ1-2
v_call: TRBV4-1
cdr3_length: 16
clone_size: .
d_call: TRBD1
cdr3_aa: CASSQETGGYNYGYTF
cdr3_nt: TGCGCCAGCAGCCAAGAAACAGGGGGTTATAACTATGGCTACACCTTC

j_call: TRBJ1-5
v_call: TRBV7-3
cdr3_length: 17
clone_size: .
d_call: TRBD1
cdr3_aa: CASSFIQDRDSNQPQHF
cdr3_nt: TGTGCCAGCAGCTTCATCCAGGACAGGGATAGCAATCAGCCCCAGCATTTT

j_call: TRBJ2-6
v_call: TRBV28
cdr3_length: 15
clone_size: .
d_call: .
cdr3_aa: CASSLAGSGANVLTF
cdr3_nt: TGTGCCAGCAGTTTGGCAGGCTCTGGGGCCAACGTCCTGACTTTC

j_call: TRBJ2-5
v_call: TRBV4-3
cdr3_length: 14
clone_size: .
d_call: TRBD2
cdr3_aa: CASSYSGAQETQYF
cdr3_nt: TGCGCCAGCAGCTACAGCGGGGCCCAAGAGACCCAGTACTTC

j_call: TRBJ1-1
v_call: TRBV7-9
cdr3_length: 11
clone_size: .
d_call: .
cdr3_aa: CASRFNTEAFF
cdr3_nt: TGTGCCAGCAGGTTTAACACTGAAGCTTTCTTT

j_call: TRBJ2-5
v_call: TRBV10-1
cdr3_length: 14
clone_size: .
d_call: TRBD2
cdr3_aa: CASSKRGSQETQYF
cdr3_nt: TGCGCCAGCAGTAAGCGGGGGTCCCAAGAGACCCAGTACTTC

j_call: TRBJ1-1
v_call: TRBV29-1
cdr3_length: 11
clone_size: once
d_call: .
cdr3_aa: CSSRDQVRAFF
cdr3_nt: TGCAGCTCCCGTGACCAAGTCCGGGCTTTCTTT

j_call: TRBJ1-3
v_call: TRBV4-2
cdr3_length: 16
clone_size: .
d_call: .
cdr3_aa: CASSQGFRQTGNTIYF
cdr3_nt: TGTGCCAGCAGCCAAGGGTTTCGGCAGACTGGAAACACCATATATTTT

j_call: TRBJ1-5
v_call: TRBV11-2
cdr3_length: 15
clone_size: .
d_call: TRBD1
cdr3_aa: CASSRTGDNNQPQHF
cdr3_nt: TGTGCCAGCAGCAGGACAGGTGATAATAATCAGCCCCAGCATTTT

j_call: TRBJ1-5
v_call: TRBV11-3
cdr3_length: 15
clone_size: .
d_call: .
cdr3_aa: CASSSDSPPGWPQHF
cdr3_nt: TGTGCCAGCAGCTCGGACAGCCCCCCGGGTTGGCCCCAGCATTTT

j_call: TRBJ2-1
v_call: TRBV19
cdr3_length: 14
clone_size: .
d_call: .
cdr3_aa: CASSINPQGNEQFF
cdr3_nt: TGTGCCAGTAGTATCAACCCCCAGGGAAATGAGCAGTTCTTC

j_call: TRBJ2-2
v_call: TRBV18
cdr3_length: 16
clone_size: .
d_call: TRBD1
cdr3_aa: CASSPPSDRGPGELFF
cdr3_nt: TGTGCCAGCTCACCACCGTCGGACAGGGGCCCCGGGGAGCTGTTTTTT

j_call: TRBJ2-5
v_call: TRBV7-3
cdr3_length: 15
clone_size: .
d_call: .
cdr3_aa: CASSFSGGPQETQYF
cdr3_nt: TGTGCCAGCAGTTTCTCGGGGGGCCCCCAAGAGACCCAGTACTTC

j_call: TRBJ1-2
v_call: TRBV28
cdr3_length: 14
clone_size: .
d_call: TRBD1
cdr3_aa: CASSLGEGAYGYTF
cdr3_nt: TGTGCCAGCAGTTTAGGCGAGGGGGCCTATGGCTACACCTTC

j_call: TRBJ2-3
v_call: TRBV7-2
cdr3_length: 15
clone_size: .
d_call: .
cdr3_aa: CASSLAGSRPDTQYF
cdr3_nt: TGTGCCAGCAGCTTAGCCGGGTCTAGACCCGATACGCAGTATTTT

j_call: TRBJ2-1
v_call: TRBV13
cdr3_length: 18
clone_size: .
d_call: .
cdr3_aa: CASSPPILGPASGNEQFF
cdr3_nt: TGTGCCAGCAGCCCCCCCATTCTCGGGCCCGCCTCGGGGAATGAGCAGTTCTTC

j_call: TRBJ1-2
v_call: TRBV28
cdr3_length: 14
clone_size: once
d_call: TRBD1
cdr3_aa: CASSPGQGSRGYTF
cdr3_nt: TGTGCCAGCAGCCCTGGACAGGGGTCTCGTGGCTACACCTTC

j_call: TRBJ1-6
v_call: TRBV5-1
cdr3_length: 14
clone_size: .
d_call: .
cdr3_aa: CATGTGQPNSPLHF
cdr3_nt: TGCGCCACCGGGACTGGACAGCCTAATTCACCCCTCCACTTT

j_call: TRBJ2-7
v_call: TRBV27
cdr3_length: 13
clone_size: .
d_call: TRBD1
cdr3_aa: CASSLDRTYEQYF
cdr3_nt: TGTGCCAGCAGTTTGGACAGGACCTACGAGCAGTACTTC

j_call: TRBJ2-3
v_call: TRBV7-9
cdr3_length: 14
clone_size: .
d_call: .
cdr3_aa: CASSPTSSPDTQYF
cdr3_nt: TGTGCCAGCAGCCCCACGAGCTCCCCAGATACGCAGTATTTT

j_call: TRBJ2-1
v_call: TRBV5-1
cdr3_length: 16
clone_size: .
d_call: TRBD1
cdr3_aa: CASSPRPDRHYNEQFF
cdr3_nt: TGCGCCAGCAGCCCGCGACCGGACAGGCACTACAATGAGCAGTTCTTC

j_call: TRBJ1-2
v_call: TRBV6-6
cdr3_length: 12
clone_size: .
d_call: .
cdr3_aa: CASSYQDNGYTF
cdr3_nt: TGTGCCAGCAGTTACCAGGACAATGGCTACACCTTC

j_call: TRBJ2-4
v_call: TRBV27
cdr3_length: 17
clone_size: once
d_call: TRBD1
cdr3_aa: CASSSRTGSLAKNIQYF
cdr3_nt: TGTGCCAGCAGTTCGCGGACAGGCAGTCTAGCCAAAAACATTCAGTACTTC

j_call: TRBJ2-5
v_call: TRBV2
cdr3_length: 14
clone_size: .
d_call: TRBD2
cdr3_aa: CASTGGGYQETQYF
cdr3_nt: TGTGCCAGCACGGGCGGGGGATACCAAGAGACCCAGTACTTC

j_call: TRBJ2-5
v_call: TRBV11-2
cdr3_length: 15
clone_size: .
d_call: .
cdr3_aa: CASSLWAGVQETQYF
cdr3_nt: TGTGCCAGCAGCTTATGGGCCGGGGTCCAAGAGACCCAGTACTTC

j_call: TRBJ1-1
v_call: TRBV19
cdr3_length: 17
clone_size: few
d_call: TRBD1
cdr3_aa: CASRDRDRFGRNTEAFF
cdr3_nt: TGTGCCAGTAGGGACAGGGACCGGTTTGGTCGGAACACTGAAGCTTTCTTT

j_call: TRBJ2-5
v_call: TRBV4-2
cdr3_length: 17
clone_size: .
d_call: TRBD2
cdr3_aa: CASSQDLGRGGLETQYF
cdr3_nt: TGTGCCAGCAGCCAAGATTTGGGGCGGGGGGGCTTGGAGACCCAGTACTTC

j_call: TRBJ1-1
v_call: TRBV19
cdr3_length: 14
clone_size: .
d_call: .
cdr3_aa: CASNGWSQNTEAFF
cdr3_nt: TGTGCCAGTAATGGATGGTCCCAGAACACTGAAGCTTTCTTT

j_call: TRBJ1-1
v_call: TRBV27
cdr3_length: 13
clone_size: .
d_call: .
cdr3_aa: CASSLTGKTEAFF
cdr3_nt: TGTGCCAGCAGTTTAACAGGGAAAACTGAAGCTTTCTTT

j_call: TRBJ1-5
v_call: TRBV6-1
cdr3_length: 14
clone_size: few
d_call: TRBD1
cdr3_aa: CASWGQQVNQPQHF
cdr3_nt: TGTGCCAGCTGGGGACAGCAGGTGAATCAGCCCCAGCATTTT

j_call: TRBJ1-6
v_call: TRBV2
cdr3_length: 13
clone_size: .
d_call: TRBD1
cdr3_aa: CASTGQGDSPLHF
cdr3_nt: TGTGCCAGCACGGGACAGGGGGATTCACCCCTCCACTTT

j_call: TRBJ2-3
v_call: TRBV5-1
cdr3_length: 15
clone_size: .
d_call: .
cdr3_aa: CASSPGGLGTDTQYF
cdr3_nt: TGCGCCAGCAGCCCGGGGGGCCTCGGCACAGATACGCAGTATTTT

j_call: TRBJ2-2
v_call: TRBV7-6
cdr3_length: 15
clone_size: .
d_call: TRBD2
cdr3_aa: CASSFTSGGYGELFF
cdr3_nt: TGTGCCAGCAGCTTTACTAGCGGGGGGTACGGGGAGCTGTTTTTT

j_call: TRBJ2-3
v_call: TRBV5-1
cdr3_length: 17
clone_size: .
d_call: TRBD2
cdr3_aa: CASSSGLAGGPTDTQYF
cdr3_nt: TGCGCCAGCAGCTCTGGACTAGCGGGGGGGCCAACAGATACGCAGTATTTT

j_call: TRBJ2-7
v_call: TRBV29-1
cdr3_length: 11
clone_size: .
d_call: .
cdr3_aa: CSYTWGSEQYF
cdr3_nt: TGCAGCTATACCTGGGGGAGCGAGCAGTACTTC

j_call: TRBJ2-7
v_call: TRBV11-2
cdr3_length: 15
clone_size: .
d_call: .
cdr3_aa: CASSLEQGPHYEQYF
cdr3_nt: TGTGCCAGCAGCTTAGAACAGGGCCCACACTACGAGCAGTACTTC

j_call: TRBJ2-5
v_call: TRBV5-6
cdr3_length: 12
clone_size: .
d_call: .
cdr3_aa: CASSLAQETQYF
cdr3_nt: TGTGCCAGCAGCTTAGCGCAAGAGACCCAGTACTTC

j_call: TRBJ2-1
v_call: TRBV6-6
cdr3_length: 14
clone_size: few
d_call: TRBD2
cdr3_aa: CASSTSGGYNEQFF
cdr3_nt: TGTGCCAGCAGTACTAGCGGGGGCTACAATGAGCAGTTCTTC

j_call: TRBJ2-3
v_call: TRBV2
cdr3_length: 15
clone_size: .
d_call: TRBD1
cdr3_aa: CASRTGQPSTDTQYF
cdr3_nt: TGTGCCAGCAGAACGGGACAGCCCAGCACAGATACGCAGTATTTT

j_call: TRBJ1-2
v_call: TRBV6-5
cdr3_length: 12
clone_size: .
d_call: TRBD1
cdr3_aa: CASSSDRGGYTF
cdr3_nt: TGTGCCAGCAGCTCGGACAGGGGAGGCTACACCTTC

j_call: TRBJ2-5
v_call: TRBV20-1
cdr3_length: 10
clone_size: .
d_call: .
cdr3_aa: CSARVETQYF
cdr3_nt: TGCAGTGCTAGAGTCGAGACCCAGTACTTC

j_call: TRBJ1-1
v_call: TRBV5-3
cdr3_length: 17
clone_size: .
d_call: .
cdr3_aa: CARSSHLGSQGNTEAFF
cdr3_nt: TGTGCCAGAAGCTCCCACCTTGGAAGTCAGGGGAACACTGAAGCTTTCTTT

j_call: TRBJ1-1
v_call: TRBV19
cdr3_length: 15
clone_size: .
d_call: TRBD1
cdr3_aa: CASSIVTGGNTEAFF
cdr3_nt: TGTGCCAGTAGTATAGTGACAGGGGGTAACACTGAAGCTTTCTTT

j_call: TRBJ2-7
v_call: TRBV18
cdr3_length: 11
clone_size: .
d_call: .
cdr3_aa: CASSPNYEQYF
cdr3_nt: TGTGCCAGCTCACCGAATTACGAGCAGTACTTC